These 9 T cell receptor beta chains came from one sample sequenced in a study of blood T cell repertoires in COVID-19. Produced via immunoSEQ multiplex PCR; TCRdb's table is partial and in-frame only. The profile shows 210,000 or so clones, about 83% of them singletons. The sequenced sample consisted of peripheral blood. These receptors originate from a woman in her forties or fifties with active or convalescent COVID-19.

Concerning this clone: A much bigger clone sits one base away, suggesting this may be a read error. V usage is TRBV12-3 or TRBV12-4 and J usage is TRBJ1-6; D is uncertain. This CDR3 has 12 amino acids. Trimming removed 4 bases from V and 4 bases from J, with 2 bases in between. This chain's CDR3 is CASSSYNSPLHF. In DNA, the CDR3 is TGTGCCAGCAGTTCATATAATTCACCCCTCCACTTT.

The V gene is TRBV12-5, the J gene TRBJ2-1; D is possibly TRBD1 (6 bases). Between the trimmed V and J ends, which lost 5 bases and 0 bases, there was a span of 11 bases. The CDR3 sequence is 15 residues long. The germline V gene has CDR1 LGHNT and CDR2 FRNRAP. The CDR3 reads CASGRDTSSYNEQFF. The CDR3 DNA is TGTGCTAGTGGTAGGGACACAAGCTCCTACAATGAGCAGTTCTTC. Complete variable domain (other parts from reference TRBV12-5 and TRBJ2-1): DARVTQTPRHKVTEMGQEVTMRCQPILGHNTVFWYRQTMMQGLELLAYFRNRAPLDDSGMPKDRFSAEMPDATLATLKIQPSEPRDSAVYFCASGRDTSSYNEQFFGPGTRLTVL.

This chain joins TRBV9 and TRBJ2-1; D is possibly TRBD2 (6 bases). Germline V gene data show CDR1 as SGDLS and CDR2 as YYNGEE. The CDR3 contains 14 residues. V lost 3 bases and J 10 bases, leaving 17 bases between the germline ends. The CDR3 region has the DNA TGTGCCAGCAGCGACCGGGGGTACCGCCAGGAGCAGTTCTTC. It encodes CASSDRGYRQEQFF.

CDR3 residues: CASSSGVNTEAFF. The CDR3 bases are TGTGCCAGCAGCTCAGGGGTGAACACTGAAGCTTTCTTT. The chain carries TRBV28 and TRBJ1-1; D perhaps matches TRBD1 (6 bases). V was clipped by 6 bases and J by 0 bases, with 8 bases between them. The CDR3 has 13 amino acids. Looked up from germline, CDR1 is MDHEN and CDR2 is SYDVKM.

CDR3: CASSSIGQGSFGELFF. The CDR3 coding sequence is TGTGCCAGCAGTTCCATCGGACAGGGGTCTTTCGGGGAGCTGTTTTTT. The gene calls are TRBV27 and TRBJ2-2; 9 nucleotides agree with TRBD1. CDR1 and CDR2 from the germline V gene are MNHEY and SMNVEV (reference sequence). After removal of 4 bases from V and 7 bases from J, the junction contained 10 bases not matched to a gene. The CDR3 contains 16 residues.

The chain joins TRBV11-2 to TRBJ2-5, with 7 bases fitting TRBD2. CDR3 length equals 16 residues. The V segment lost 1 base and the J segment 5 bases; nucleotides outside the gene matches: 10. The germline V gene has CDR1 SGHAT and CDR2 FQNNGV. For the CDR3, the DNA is TGTGCCAGCAGCTTAGGAGTCGCGGGAGTATCGGAGACCCAGTACTTC. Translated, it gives CASSLGVAGVSETQYF.

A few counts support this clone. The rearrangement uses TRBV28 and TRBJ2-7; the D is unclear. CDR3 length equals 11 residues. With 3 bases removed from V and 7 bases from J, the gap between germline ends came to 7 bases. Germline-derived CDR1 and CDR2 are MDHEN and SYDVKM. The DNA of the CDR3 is TGTGCCAGCAGTTTTACACCGGAGCAGTACGTC. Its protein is CASSFTPEQYV.

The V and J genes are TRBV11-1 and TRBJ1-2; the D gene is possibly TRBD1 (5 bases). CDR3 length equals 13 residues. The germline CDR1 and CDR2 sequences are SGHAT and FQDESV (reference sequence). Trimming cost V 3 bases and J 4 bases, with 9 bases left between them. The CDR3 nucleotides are TGTGCCAGCAGCTTCGGCGGGGCCTATGGCTACACCTTC. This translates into CASSFGGAYGYTF.

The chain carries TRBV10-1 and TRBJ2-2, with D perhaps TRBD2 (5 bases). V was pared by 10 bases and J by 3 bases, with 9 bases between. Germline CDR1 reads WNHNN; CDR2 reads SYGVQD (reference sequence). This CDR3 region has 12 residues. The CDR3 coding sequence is TGCGCCACCCTCGGGGACACCGGGGAGCTGTTTTTT. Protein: CATLGDTGELFF.